This T cell receptor (beta chain) was sequenced for a study of blood T cell repertoires in COVID-19. Study in general: Samples taken during acute and convalescent COVID-19 were collected in the United States, Italy and Spain. From T cells, B-cell-depleted T cells, or PBMCs came the material, which was cDNA or gDNA.

In germline, CDR1 is SGHKS, CDR2 YYEKEE (reference sequence). This CDR3 is built from 15 residues. Deletions cut 6 bases from V and 4 bases from J, with 19 bases between. In the source study's methods: Amplified reference gene primers provided the basis for estimating nucleated cell counts. Data came from immunoSEQ multiplex PCR; TCRdb stores just in-frame clones and leaves some out. That table is the source of V, J and clone size, and D and trimming were worked out from the DNA. The sample contains more than 85,000 clones, around 90% of which appear only once. The sequenced sample consisted of peripheral blood. The rearrangement links TRBV5-5 to TRBJ1-1; D may be TRBD1 (6 bases). This TCR came from a man aged 18-30 years with acute or convalescent COVID-19. CDR3 residues: CASNLNPTGGTEAFF. CDR3 nucleotides: TGTGCCAGCAATCTAAACCCGACAGGCGGCACTGAAGCTTTCTTT. Supplemented by reference TRBV5-5 and TRBJ1-1, the full variable domain reads DAGVTQSPTHLIKTRGQQVTLRCSPISGHKSVSWYQQVLGQGPQFIFQYYEKEERGRGNFPDRFSARQFPNYSSELNVNALLLGDSALYLCASNLNPTGGTEAFFGQGTRLTVV.